Below, one T cell receptor beta chain is given with its context. Following a re-call of the 5' RACE reads, TCRdb has one entry per CDR3 protein and lacks DNA. This sample lists around 150,000 distinct CDR3 sequences; its ten largest clones have 2.5% to 3%. This specimen comes from a study of monozygotic twins with inflammatory bowel disease. The origin of this receptor is a human donor with ulcerative colitis or Crohn's disease, or a healthy co-twin of an affected twin (not recorded which). The sample taken for sequencing was blood.

The CDR3 is CAIVSDTEAFF. This rearrangement joins TRBV10-3 to TRBJ1-1. This CDR3 contains 11 residues. Germline V CDR1 and CDR2: ENHRY, SYGVKD.